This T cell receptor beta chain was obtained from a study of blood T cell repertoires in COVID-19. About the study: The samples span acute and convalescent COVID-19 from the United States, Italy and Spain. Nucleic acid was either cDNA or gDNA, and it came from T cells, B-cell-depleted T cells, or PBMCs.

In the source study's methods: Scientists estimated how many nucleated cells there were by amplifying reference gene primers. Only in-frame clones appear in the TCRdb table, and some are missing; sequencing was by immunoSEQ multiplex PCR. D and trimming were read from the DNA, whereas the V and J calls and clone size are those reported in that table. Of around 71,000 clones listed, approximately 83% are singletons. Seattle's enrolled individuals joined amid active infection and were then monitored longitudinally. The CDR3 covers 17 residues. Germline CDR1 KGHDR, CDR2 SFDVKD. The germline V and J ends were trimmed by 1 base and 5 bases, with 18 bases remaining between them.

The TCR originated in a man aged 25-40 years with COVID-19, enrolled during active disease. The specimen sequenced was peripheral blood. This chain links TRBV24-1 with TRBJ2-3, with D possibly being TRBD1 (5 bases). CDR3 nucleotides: TGTGCCACCAGTGATTTATCCCTAGGGGTTGCGAAAGATACGCAGTATTTT. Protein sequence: CATSDLSLGVAKDTQYF.